These 18 T cell receptor beta chains were all obtained from the same sample, sequenced in a study of T cells in women clearing cervical HPV infection. Method: immunoSEQ multiplex PCR; TCRdb's copy keeps in-frame clones and lacks some. There are about 20,000 clones in the sample, with roughly 7% held by the top ten. Sequenced sample: blood buffy coat. The source is a woman aged 18-69 years with a cervical HPV16 infection that either progressed to CIN3+ or cleared (not recorded which).

As concerns this clone: The read gets to within 3 residues of the CDR3 end, and the germline J gene fills in the rest. This rearrangement joins TRBV6-2 or TRBV6-3 to TRBJ2-5, with 8 bases lining up with TRBD1. Trimming cost V 8 bases and J 7 bases; bases outside gene matches: 15. The CDR3 sequence is 15 residues long. The V gene's germline CDR1 is MNHEY and CDR2 SVGEGT. CDR3 residues: CASRQGDRRRGTQYF. Incomplete CDR3 DNA: TGTGCCAGCCGTCAGGGGGACAGGCGCCGAGGGACC.

Of note for this clone: From the germline J gene comes the end of the CDR3, since the read stops 3 residues before it. The chain uses TRBV12-3 or TRBV12-4 and TRBJ1-2; the match to TRBD1 covers 10 bases. The CDR3 loop spans 14 amino acids. This CDR3 reads CASSLGQGKWGYTF. CDR3 DNA, as far as it was read: TGTGCCAGCAGTTTGGGACAGGGGAAGTGGGGC.

With regard to this clone: The read gets to within 3 residues of the CDR3 end, and the germline J gene fills in the rest. This rearrangement joins TRBV5-1 to TRBJ2-7; TRBD2 matches at 8 bases. Germline V gives CDR1 SGHRS, CDR2 YFSETQ. V lost 5 bases and J lost 3; bases outside the gene matches: 4. This CDR3 has 13 residues. CDR3 loop: CASRISGNYEQYF. CDR3 bases read: TGCGCCAGCAGGATTAGCGGGAACTACGAG.

A word on this clone: The CDR3 extends 3 residues past the end of the read, so its final part is completed from the germline J gene. This chain connects TRBV20-1 to TRBJ2-5, with 11 nucleotides matching TRBD2. Unmatched junction bases numbered 6, after V lost 3 bases and J lost 0 bases. This CDR3 contains 16 residues. The germline V gene has CDR1 DFQATT and CDR2 SNEGSKA (reference sequence). CDR3 DNA (partial): TGCAGTGCTAGTTCACTAGCGGGAGTATACCAAGAGACC. It codes for CSASSLAGVYQET. The CDR3 reads in full as CSASSLAGVYQETQYF.

Turning to this clone: The sequence runs out 3 residues before the end of the CDR3; the remainder is reconstructed from the germline J gene. V gene TRBV7-2 combines with J gene TRBJ2-2, with 8 bases identical to TRBD1. Germline trimming cut 2 bases from V and 8 bases from J; bases unmatched to any gene: 7. The germline V gene has CDR1 SGHTA and CDR2 FQGNSA. The CDR3 is 15 residues long. Partial CDR3 DNA: TGTGCCAGCAGCTTAAACCCAGGGGGCTTAGGGGAG. It encodes CASSLNPGGLGE. The whole CDR3 is CASSLNPGGLGELFF.

With regard to this clone: The CDR3 end lies 3 residues beyond the end of the read and is filled in from the germline J gene. V and J are TRBV10-2 and TRBJ2-2; 10 bases are shared with TRBD2. Trimming removed 7 bases from V and 5 bases from J; junction bases left unmatched: 10. Germline V CDR1 and CDR2: WSHSY, SAAADI. The CDR3 contains 16 residues. CDR3 sequence reads: CASNIAGGDGTGELFF. CDR3 bases read: TGCGCCAGCAATATAGCGGGAGGAGATGGAACCGGGGAG.

Concerning this clone itself: With the read ending 3 residues before the CDR3 end, the germline J gene is used to fill in that end. The chain carries TRBV2 and TRBJ1-1; possibly TRBD1 for D (6 bases). Germline-derived CDR1 and CDR2 are SNHLY and FYNNEI. CDR3 length: 12 amino acids. The CDR3 DNA, read in part, is TGTGCCAGCAGTGAAGAGGGGGTAGGA. Residues: CASSEEGVG. The full CDR3 protein reads CASSEEGVGAFF.

For this clone: The read ends 3 residues before the CDR3 terminus; that terminus is restored from the germline J gene. J is TRBJ2-3 and V is TRBV5-1; the match to TRBD1 covers 7 bases. Germline lookup yields CDR1 SGHRS and CDR2 YFSETQ. The CDR3 is 14 residues long. Here the CDR3 reads CASSLLGGGETQYF. The CDR3 DNA, read in part, is TGCGCCAGCAGCTTGTTAGGGGGCGGTGAGACG.

Of note for this clone: The observed sequence ends 3 residues before the CDR3 terminus, with the missing tail filled in from the germline J gene. The rearrangement uses TRBV6-4 and TRBJ1-5, with D perhaps TRBD1 (5 bases). The CDR3 covers 13 residues. CDR1 is MRHNA, CDR2 SNTAGT, per germline. Trimming removed 4 bases at V and 5 bases at J, with 9 bases between. The CDR3 DNA, read in part, is TGTGCCAGCAGTGGAGACAGTTATCAGCCC. Translation gives CASSGDSYQP. The complete CDR3 reads CASSGDSYQPQHF.

By frequency, this clone registers medium-sized. The read gets to within 3 residues of the CDR3 end, and the germline J gene fills in the rest. The V gene is TRBV18, the J gene TRBJ2-2; D might be TRBD1 (6 bases). V dropped 3 bases and J dropped 5 bases, with 13 bases sitting between them. This CDR3 comprises 15 residues. The V gene's germline CDR1 is KGHSH and CDR2 LQKENI. Incomplete CDR3 DNA: TGTGCCAGCTCACCGACCAGGGGCGAGACCGGGGAG. Protein sequence: CASSPTRGETGE. The complete CDR3 sequence is CASSPTRGETGELFF.

Comment on this clone: The read gets to within 3 residues of the CDR3 end, and the germline J gene fills in the rest. The rearrangement uses TRBV18 and TRBJ1-2; D is unclear. Germline loops: CDR1 KGHSH, CDR2 LQKENI. CDR3 length equals 14 residues. The CDR3 sequence is CASSPHGGLGDYTF. CDR3 DNA (partial): TGTGCCAGCTCACCCCACGGAGGGTTAGGCGAC.

About this clone: From the germline J gene comes the end of the CDR3, since the read stops 3 residues before it. This chain joins TRBV5-5 and TRBJ1-1, with D unresolved. In germline, CDR1 is SGHKS, CDR2 YYEKEE (reference sequence). Between the trimmed V and J ends, which lost 2 bases and 7 bases, there was a span of 12 bases. This CDR3 spans 13 amino acids. Partial CDR3 DNA: TGTGCCAGCAGCTTTGGGCTTTTCAGTGAA. Translation gives CASSFGLFSE. In full, the CDR3 reads CASSFGLFSEAFF.

Turning to this clone: The observed sequence ends 3 residues before the CDR3 terminus, with the missing tail filled in from the germline J gene. The gene calls are TRBV20-1 and TRBJ2-3; weak D call: TRBD2 (7 bases). Germline CDR1 reads DFQATT; CDR2 reads SNEGSKA (reference sequence). This CDR3 spans 14 amino acids. The CDR3 region is CSAPWGGVRETQYF. The sequenced part of the CDR3 DNA is TGCAGTGCTCCCTGGGGGGGCGTTCGAGAGACG.

A remark on this clone: The CDR3 goes on 3 residues after the read ends, and that part is filled in from the germline J gene. The genes are TRBV7-8 and TRBJ2-3; 7 bases agree with TRBD1. The CDR3 runs 15 residues. Germline lookup yields CDR1 SGHVS and CDR2 FQNEAQ. CDR3 residues: CASSTQGTVNQPQYF. The CDR3 bases that were read are TGTGCCAGCAGCACACAAGGGACAGTTAATCAGCCG.

Points on this clone: The DNA ends 3 residues before the CDR3 does, and the rest of the CDR3 is filled in from the germline J gene. This chain links TRBV20-1 with TRBJ2-2; maybe TRBD1 (5 bases). The germline V gene encodes CDR1 DFQATT and CDR2 SNEGSKA (reference sequence). The CDR3 spans 14 residues. Trimming took off 6 bases at V and 6 bases at J, with 17 bases between the two ends. The chain's CDR3 is CSALKGRVAGELFF. Partial CDR3 DNA: TGCAGTGCCCTCAAGGGGCGCGTTGCCGGGGAG.

Of note for this clone: The missing CDR3 end, 3 residues past where the read stops, is filled in from the germline J gene. This chain connects TRBV12-3 or TRBV12-4 to TRBJ2-3, with D possibly being TRBD2 (6 bases). CDR3 length equals 14 residues. Trimming removed 3 bases at V and 4 bases at J, with 11 bases between. The sequenced part of the CDR3 DNA is TGTGCCAGCAGTTTGAACGGGGGAGCAGATACG. It encodes CASSLNGGADT. The CDR3 as a whole reads CASSLNGGADTQYF.

Of note for this clone: The read terminates 3 residues before the CDR3 end, so the remaining end is supplied by the germline J gene. The genes are TRBV10-2 and TRBJ1-5, with D possibly being TRBD1 (5 bases). V dropped 2 bases and J dropped 6 bases, with 14 bases sitting between them. CDR1 and CDR2 (germline): WSHSY, SAAADI. This CDR3 region has 15 residues. The covered CDR3 bases are TGCGCCAGCAGTGAGAGGCCCAGGGAAGGTCAGCCC. Protein sequence: CASSERPREGQP. From start to end, the CDR3 is CASSERPREGQPQHF.

Comment on this clone: The CDR3 end falls 3 residues outside the read, so it is completed with the germline J gene. The chain recombines TRBV5-1 with TRBJ1-2, with 7 bases lining up with TRBD1. The CDR3 has 14 residues. Germline CDR1 and CDR2: SGHRS and YFSETQ. The CDR3 bases that were read are TGCGCCAGCAGCTCATGGACAGGACCCTACGAC. It encodes CASSSWTGPYD. Given in full, the CDR3 is CASSSWTGPYDYTF.